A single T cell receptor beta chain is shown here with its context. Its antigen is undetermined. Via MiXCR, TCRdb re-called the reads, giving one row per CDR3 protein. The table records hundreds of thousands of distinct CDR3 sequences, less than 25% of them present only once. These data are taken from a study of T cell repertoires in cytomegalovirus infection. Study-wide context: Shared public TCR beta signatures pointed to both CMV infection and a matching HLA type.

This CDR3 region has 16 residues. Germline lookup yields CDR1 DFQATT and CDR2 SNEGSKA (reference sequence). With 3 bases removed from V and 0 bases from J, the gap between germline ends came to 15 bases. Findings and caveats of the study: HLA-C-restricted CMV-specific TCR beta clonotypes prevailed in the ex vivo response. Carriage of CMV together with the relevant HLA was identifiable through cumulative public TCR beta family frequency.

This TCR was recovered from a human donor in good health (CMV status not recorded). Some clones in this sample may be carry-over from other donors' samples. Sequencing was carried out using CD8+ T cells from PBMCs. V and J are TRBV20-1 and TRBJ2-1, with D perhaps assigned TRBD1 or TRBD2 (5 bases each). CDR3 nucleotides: TGCAGTGCTAGTGACTACGGGGCCTACTCCTACAATGAGCAGTTCTTC. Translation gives CSASDYGAYSYNEQFF.